This T cell receptor beta chain was obtained from a study of T cells expressing NK-cell markers. The wider study: The study drew TCR beta repertoires from sorted CD3+CD56+NKG2C+, CD3+CD56+NKG2C- and CD3+CD56-NKG2C+ T cells. The sequencing cohort of eight donors included seven HCMV-seropositive individuals and one seronegative individual.

Template switching by 5'RACE with UMIs generated the TCR beta cDNA. TCRdb reprocessed the 5' RACE reads and reports one entry per CDR3 protein, with no DNA. The sample table includes some 460,000 distinct CDR3 sequences. The CDR3 covers 11 residues. Germline values: CDR1 LNHDA, CDR2 SQIVND (reference sequence). Sequencing was carried out using blood T cells: a sorted CD56 or NKG2C T cell subset, CD4+ or CD8+ T cells, or bulk PBMC T cells (not recorded which). The V call is TRBV19, the J call TRBJ2-1. The source of this sequence is a woman aged 45-60 years in good health. CDR3 protein: CSSSNGPHPFF. The complete variable domain, with remaining parts taken from reference TRBV19 and TRBJ2-1, reads DGGITQSPKYLFRKEGQNVTLSCEQNLNHDAMYWYRQDPGQGLRLIYYSQIVNDFQKGDIAEGYSVSREKKESFPLTVTSAQKNPTAFYLCSSSNGPHPFFGPGTRLTVL.